The source of this TCR beta chain is a study of T cell repertoires in cytomegalovirus infection. Study results and limitations: HLA-C-restricted CMV clonotypes gave the most frequent clonotype in two of eight donors. Using cumulative public TCR beta family frequency, the authors identified those who carried CMV together with the relevant HLA.

Via MiXCR, TCRdb re-called the reads, giving one row per CDR3 protein. The sample contains roughly 500,000 distinct CDR3 sequences, 16% of which appear only once. There are 15 residues in the CDR3. The germline V gene has CDR1 MNHEY and CDR2 SMNVEV (reference sequence). The V end was cut by 4 bases, the J end by 5 bases, with 15 bases between. A remark on this clonotype: Antigen specificity is unknown.

The sequence was collected from a human donor in good health (CMV status not recorded). Some clones in this sample may be carry-over from other donors' samples. What was sequenced was CD8+ T cells from PBMCs. V usage is TRBV27 and J usage is TRBJ1-5; D possibly corresponds to TRBD1 (6 bases). DNA of the CDR3: TGTGCCAGCAGTTCCCGCAGGGGTTCGCATCAGCCCCAGCATTTT. This codes for CASSSRRGSHQPQHF.